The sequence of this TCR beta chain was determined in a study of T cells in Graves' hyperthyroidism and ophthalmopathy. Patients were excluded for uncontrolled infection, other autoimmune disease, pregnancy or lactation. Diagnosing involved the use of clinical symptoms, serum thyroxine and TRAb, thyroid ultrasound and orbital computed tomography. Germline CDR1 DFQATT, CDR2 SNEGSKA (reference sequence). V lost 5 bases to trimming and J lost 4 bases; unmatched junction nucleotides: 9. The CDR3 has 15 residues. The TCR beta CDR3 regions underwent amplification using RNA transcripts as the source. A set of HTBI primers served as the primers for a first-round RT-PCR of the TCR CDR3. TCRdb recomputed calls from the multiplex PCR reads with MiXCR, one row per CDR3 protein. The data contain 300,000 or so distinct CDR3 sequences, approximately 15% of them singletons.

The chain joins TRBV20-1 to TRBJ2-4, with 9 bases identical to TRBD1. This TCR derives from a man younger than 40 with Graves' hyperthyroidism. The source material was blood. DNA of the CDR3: TGCAGTGCTCCGGGACAGGGAGTAAAGAAAAACATTCAGTACTTC. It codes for CSAPGQGVKKNIQYF.